Included here is one TCR beta chain sequence, with context. Its antigen is still unknown. The source of the sample is a study of OX40 agonist ivuxolimab in advanced cancers. About the study: Patients were infused with ivuxolimab every 2 weeks at 0.01 to 10 mg/kg. Partial responses were achieved by three patients, of whom one had hepatocellular carcinoma and two had cutaneous melanoma. Findings and limits, study-wide: Some of the lowest clonal expansion was seen in partial responders at 0.1-3.0 mg/kg.

V lost 1 base and J lost 3; bases outside the gene matches: 3. The germline V gene has CDR1 SGHDT and CDR2 YYEEEE. The CDR3 extends over 15 amino acids. TCRdb's table, derived via immunoSEQ multiplex PCR, lists solely in-frame clones and lacks some. The sample has roughly 61,000 clones; 87% are singletons. Material: CD4+ or CD8+ T cells sorted from blood, obtained in a trial of the OX40 agonist ivuxolimab. V usage is TRBV5-6 and J usage is TRBJ2-3; the match to TRBD2 covers 9 bases. The clonotype comes from an adult with an advanced solid tumor such as melanoma, head and neck, liver or kidney cancer. CDR3 nucleotides: TGTGCCAGCAGCTTGTTGCGGGGGGGAACAGATACGCAGTATTTT. This sequence encodes CASSLLRGGTDTQYF.